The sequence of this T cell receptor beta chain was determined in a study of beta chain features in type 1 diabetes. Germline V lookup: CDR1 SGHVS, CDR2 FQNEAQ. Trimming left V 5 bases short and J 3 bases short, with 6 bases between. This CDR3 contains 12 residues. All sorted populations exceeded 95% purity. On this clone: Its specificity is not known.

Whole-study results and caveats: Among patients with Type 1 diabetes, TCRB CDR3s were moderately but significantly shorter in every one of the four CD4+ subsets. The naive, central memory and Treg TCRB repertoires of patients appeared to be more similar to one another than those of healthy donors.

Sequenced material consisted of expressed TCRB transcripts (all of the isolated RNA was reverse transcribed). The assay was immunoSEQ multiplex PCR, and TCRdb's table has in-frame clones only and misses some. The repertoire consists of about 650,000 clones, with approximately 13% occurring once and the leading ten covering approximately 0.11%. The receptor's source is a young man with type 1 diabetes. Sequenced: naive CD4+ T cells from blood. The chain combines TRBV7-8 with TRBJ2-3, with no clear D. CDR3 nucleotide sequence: TGTGCCAGCAGCAGACGGACAGATACGCAGTATTTT. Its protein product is CASSRRTDTQYF.